Listed below are T cell receptor beta chains from one sample, sequenced in a study of shared T cell receptors in the human thymus. TCRdb's copy holds only in-frame clones and misses some; the assay was immunoSEQ multiplex PCR. Among roughly 700,000 clones listed, roughly 88% were seen once. The same sample was also studied in work on human thymus T cells.

The specimen sequenced was thymocytes. These receptors were obtained from a boy in the first two years of life with a congenital heart defect. The CDR3 runs from the conserved cysteine through the conserved F or W. D genes are given only for firm matches. Expanded clones are given a class, and other clones once, few, many or no size at all.

cdr3_aa,cdr3_nt,d_call,clone_size,v_call,j_call
CALRPLRTYPGLAATEQYF,TGTGCCTTGCGCCCACTCCGGACGTACCCGGGACTAGCGGCAACCGAGCAGTACTTC,TRBD2,-,TRBV11-2,TRBJ2-7
CASSGDRGLYEQYF,TGTGCCAGCAGTGGGGACAGGGGGCTTTACGAGCAGTACTTC,TRBD1,-,TRBV2,TRBJ2-7
CASSQSLPPQVGETQYF,TGTGCCAGCAGCCAATCCCTCCCCCCACAGGTTGGAGAGACCCAGTACTTC,-,-,TRBV14,TRBJ2-5
CSVQEGLKETQYF,TGCAGCGTTCAGGAGGGGCTGAAAGAGACCCAGTACTTC,-,-,TRBV29-1,TRBJ2-5
CASSWGVLATNTDTQYF,TGCGCCAGCAGCTGGGGCGTACTAGCGACAAACACAGATACGCAGTATTTT,TRBD2,-,TRBV5-1,TRBJ2-3
CASSGPGQNTGELFF,TGTGCCAGCAGCGGCCCGGGACAAAACACCGGGGAGCTGTTTTTT,-,-,TRBV14,TRBJ2-2
CASSYGQGRNTEAFF,TGTGCCAGCAGTTACGGACAGGGTCGGAACACTGAAGCTTTCTTT,TRBD1,few,TRBV6-6,TRBJ1-1
CASSLPFPLGTGTAGELFF,TGTGCCAGCAGCTTGCCGTTTCCCCTAGGGACAGGAACTGCCGGGGAGCTGTTTTTT,TRBD1,-,TRBV5-8,TRBJ2-2
CASSRLGTSGQETQYF,TGTGCCAGCAGCCGATTAGGGACTAGCGGACAAGAGACCCAGTACTTC,TRBD2,-,TRBV4-2,TRBJ2-5
CASSVRGARGNTIYF,TGTGCCAGCAGCGTAAGGGGCGCGCGGGGAAACACCATATATTTT,-,-,TRBV9,TRBJ1-3
CASSLTSSGRVRTDTQYF,TGTGCCAGCAGCTTAACCTCTAGCGGGAGAGTCAGGACAGATACGCAGTATTTT,TRBD2,-,TRBV13,TRBJ2-3
CATSGREAGAGELFF,TGTGCCACCAGCGGACGGGAGGCGGGCGCCGGGGAGCTGTTTTTT,TRBD2,-,TRBV15,TRBJ2-2
CASSQEGPTRPSGGQSLKQYF,TGTGCCAGCAGCCAAGAGGGACCGACTCGTCCTAGCGGGGGGCAGTCTCTAAAGCAGTACTTC,TRBD2,-,TRBV4-2,TRBJ2-7
CASSLTTLGQTEAFF,TGTGCCAGCAGTCTTACCACCCTTGGGCAGACTGAAGCTTTCTTT,-,-,TRBV28,TRBJ1-1
CASSYDVGQATDTQYF,TGTGCCAGCAGTTACGATGTGGGACAGGCCACAGATACGCAGTATTTT,TRBD1,-,TRBV6-5,TRBJ2-3
CAWSVPAGGPWGDTQYF,TGTGCCTGGAGTGTCCCCGCGGGAGGGCCATGGGGAGATACGCAGTATTTT,TRBD2,-,TRBV30,TRBJ2-3
CASSQRAGGGNEQFF,TGTGCTAGCAGCCAACGAGCGGGAGGGGGCAATGAGCAGTTCTTC,TRBD2,-,TRBV7-7,TRBJ2-1
CASSYRTRSGELFF,TGTGCCAGCAGTTACCGGACTAGGTCCGGGGAGCTGTTTTTT,TRBD2,once,TRBV6-5,TRBJ2-2
CASSDSVGADQPQHF,TGTGCCAGCAGTGACTCTGTGGGGGCGGATCAGCCCCAGCATTTT,-,-,TRBV6-4,TRBJ1-5
CASSPADRDHQPQHF,TGTGCCAGCAGCCCAGCAGACAGGGACCATCAGCCCCAGCATTTT,TRBD1,-,TRBV6-1,TRBJ1-5
CASRTWGGREEDTQYF,TGTGCCAGCAGAACGTGGGGCGGGAGGGAGGAAGATACGCAGTATTTT,TRBD2,-,TRBV6-6,TRBJ2-3